One sample yielded the 25 T cell receptor beta chains listed below, sequenced in a study of blood T cell repertoires in COVID-19. Profiled with immunoSEQ multiplex PCR; TCRdb holds only in-frame clones, not every one. The data contain about 210,000 clones, under 95% of them singletons. The sequencing input was peripheral blood. These receptor sequences come from a man aged 25-45 years with acute or convalescent COVID-19.

The chain has TRBV13 and TRBJ1-1; 10 bases match TRBD1. This CDR3 spans 15 amino acids. The V gene end was trimmed by 5 bases and the J gene end by 4 bases; junction bases not matched to a gene: 7. The germline CDR1 and CDR2 sequences are PRHDT and FYEKMQ (reference sequence). The DNA for the CDR3 is TGTGCCAGCAGCCAAAAGGACAGGGGGGGCACTGAAGCTTTCTTT. Its translation: CASSQKDRGGTEAFF.

This chain uses TRBV7-9 with TRBJ2-7, with 8 bases matching TRBD2. The CDR3 spans 15 residues. Germline loops: CDR1 SEHNR, CDR2 FQNEAQ (reference sequence). Trimming removed 3 bases from V and 3 bases from J; junction bases left unmatched: 7. CDR3 loop: CASSLVSGRHYEQYF. The CDR3 DNA follows: TGTGCCAGCAGCTTGGTAAGCGGGAGACACTACGAGCAGTACTTC.

The V gene is TRBV19, the J gene TRBJ1-5; TRBD1 is a possible D gene (6 bases). Looked up from germline, CDR1 is LNHDA and CDR2 is SQIVND (reference sequence). V lost 3 bases to trimming and J lost 5 bases, with 11 bases between them. The CDR3 runs 14 residues. The CDR3 bases are TGTGCCAGTAGTATGCAAGGGGGAGATCAGCCCCAGCATTTT. This gives the protein CASSMQGGDQPQHF.

CDR3 protein: CASSSTGGYEKLFF. Here the CDR3 DNA reads TGTGCCAGCAGCTCTACAGGGGGCTATGAAAAACTGTTTTTT. V is TRBV5-6 and J is TRBJ1-4, with 9 bases fitting TRBD1. The CDR3 length is 14 residues. The germline V gene has CDR1 SGHDT and CDR2 YYEEEE. V was pared by 3 bases and J by 6 bases, with 3 bases of the junction left unmatched.

The V gene is TRBV5-1, the J gene TRBJ1-4; TRBD1 is a possible D gene (6 bases). This CDR3 has 14 residues. V was shortened by 3 bases and J by 5 bases, with 11 bases between the two germline ends. In germline, CDR1 is SGHRS, CDR2 YFSETQ. The CDR3 sequence: CASSSGQLNEKLFF. The CDR3, as DNA: TGCGCCAGCAGCTCCGGACAGCTCAATGAAAAACTGTTTTTT.

The rearrangement joins TRBV18 to TRBJ2-5, with D maybe TRBD2 (6 bases). The CDR3 extends over 14 amino acids. Looked up from germline, CDR1 is KGHSH and CDR2 is LQKENI. The germline V and J ends were trimmed by 5 bases and 1 base, with 11 bases remaining between them. The CDR3 DNA sequence: TGTGCCAGCTCAAAGCCGGGGGTCCAAGAGACCCAGTACTTC. Residues: CASSKPGVQETQYF.

The chain recombines TRBV7-2 with TRBJ2-3; no definite D call. Trimming pared 2 bases from V and 2 bases from J, leaving 5 bases between. Germline CDR1 is SGHTA and CDR2 is FQGNSA. The CDR3 has 13 residues. CDR3 residues: CASSLQNTDTQYF. The CDR3 coding sequence is TGTGCCAGCAGCTTACAGAACACAGATACGCAGTATTTT.

This clone has a single count. This chain uses TRBV30 with TRBJ1-5; 7 bases map to TRBD1. Trimming took 3 bases from V and 4 from J; bases not matched to a gene: 9. Germline V gene data show CDR1 as GTSNPN and CDR2 as SVGIG (reference sequence). The CDR3 spans 15 residues. The CDR3 loop is CAWSQPDRDNQPQHF. In nucleotides, the CDR3 is TGTGCCTGGAGCCAACCCGACAGGGATAATCAGCCCCAGCATTTT.

The chain combines TRBV5-1 with TRBJ2-1, with 10 bases lining up with TRBD2. Germline CDR1 reads SGHRS; CDR2 reads YFSETQ. With 4 bases clipped from V and 0 bases from J, the junction kept 19 bases outside the gene matches. The CDR3 sequence is 21 residues long. The CDR3 coding sequence is TGCGCCAGCAGCAACTCCCCGAGGACTAGCGGTTCCCTGAGCTCCTACAATGAGCAGTTCTTC. Translating gives CASSNSPRTSGSLSSYNEQFF.

CDR3 nucleotides: TGTGCCAGCAGGGGACAGGGGGTGTGGAACACTGAAGCTTTCTTT. Translated: CASRGQGVWNTEAFF. The J gene is TRBJ1-1, the V gene TRBV2, with TRBD1 identical over 11 bases. CDR1 SNHLY and CDR2 FYNNEI come from the germline V gene. The trim removed 6 bases at V and 1 base at J, leaving 4 bases unmatched. CDR3 size: 15 residues.

The rearrangement joins TRBV5-6 to TRBJ2-7, with D tentatively TRBD1 (6 bases). Germline CDR1 is SGHDT and CDR2 is YYEEEE. Trimming took 8 bases from V and 5 from J, leaving 20 bases between them. The CDR3 consists of 14 residues. In DNA form, the CDR3 reads TGTGCCAGTCAGACCGGGACACGGCACAACGAGCAGTACTTC. Translation gives CASQTGTRHNEQYF.

The J gene is TRBJ1-1, the V gene TRBV6-1, with D perhaps matching TRBD1 (5 bases). The CDR3 covers 12 residues. Germline-derived CDR1 and CDR2 are MNHNS and SASEGT. V lost 3 bases to trimming and J lost 6 bases, with 8 bases between them. The CDR3 protein is CASSDRAPEAFF. CDR3 nucleotides: TGTGCCAGCAGTGACAGGGCTCCTGAAGCTTTCTTT.

The gene calls are TRBV2 and TRBJ2-7, with 11 bases aligning to TRBD2. V shed 0 bases and J 6 bases; nucleotides not matched to a gene: 1. This CDR3 contains 14 residues. Germline CDR1 is SNHLY and CDR2 is FYNNEI. The CDR3 loop reads CASSEALAGGEQYF. DNA of the CDR3: TGTGCCAGCAGTGAAGCGCTAGCGGGAGGCGAGCAGTACTTC. The full variable domain, rest sourced from reference TRBV2 and TRBJ2-7, is EPEVTQTPSHQVTQMGQEVILRCVPISNHLYFYWYRQILGQKVEFLVSFYNNEISEKSEIFDDQFSVERPDGSNFTLKIRSTKLEDSAMYFCASSEALAGGEQYFGPGTRLTVT.

The chain combines TRBV19 with TRBJ1-5; TRBD1 is a possible D gene (5 bases). Germline assignment: CDR1 LNHDA and CDR2 SQIVND (reference sequence). V lost 7 bases to trimming and J lost 5 bases, with 24 bases between them. CDR3 size: 17 residues. CDR3 sequence: CASNFRRDRYLHQPQHF. The CDR3 DNA sequence: TGTGCCAGTAACTTCCGGCGCGACAGATACCTCCATCAGCCCCAGCATTTT.

This clone was picked up one time. J is TRBJ2-3 and V is TRBV7-2; D is unclear. The CDR3 is 15 residues long. Trimming shortened V by 5 bases and J by 0 bases, and 12 bases separated the two germline ends. Germline loops: CDR1 SGHTA, CDR2 FQGNSA. CDR3 DNA sequence: TGTGCCAGCAGCCCATCCCGAGGTAGCACAGATACGCAGTATTTT. Translation: CASSPSRGSTDTQYF.

CDR3: CASTHPGEDTQYF. CDR3 DNA: TGTGCCAGCACCCACCCAGGGGAAGATACGCAGTATTTT. The chain recombines TRBV5-4 with TRBJ2-3; a weak D match, TRBD1 (6 bases). Trimming took 6 bases from V and 5 from J, leaving 13 bases between them. Germline V gives CDR1 SGHNT, CDR2 YYREEE (reference sequence). The CDR3 is made up of 13 amino acids.

This clone was observed once. The gene calls are TRBV24-1 and TRBJ2-1; TRBD1 matches 10 bases. The CDR3 has 16 amino acids. The germline V gene encodes CDR1 KGHDR and CDR2 SFDVKD. V lost 4 bases and J lost 4; bases outside the gene matches: 6. CDR3: CATSDRQGARYNEQFF. In nucleotides, the CDR3 is TGTGCCACCAGTGACCGACAGGGGGCGAGGTACAATGAGCAGTTCTTC.

V usage is TRBV5-4 and J usage is TRBJ2-3, with 8 bases lining up with TRBD2. Trimming removed 6 bases from V and 1 base from J; junction bases left unmatched: 4. This CDR3 is built from 14 residues. Germline V lookup: CDR1 SGHNT, CDR2 YYREEE (reference sequence). CDR3 amino acids: CASNRRGGTDTQYF. The DNA of the CDR3 is TGTGCCAGCAATCGGCGGGGGGGCACAGATACGCAGTATTTT.

This chain connects TRBV19 to TRBJ1-5; 11 positions agree with TRBD1. Per germline, CDR1 LNHDA and CDR2 SQIVND (reference sequence). This CDR3 region has 21 residues. V was pared by 6 bases and J by 3 bases, with 22 bases of the junction left unmatched. CDR3: CASRSLPGQGGRGDPNQPQHF. CDR3 DNA: TGTGCCAGTAGGTCACTCCCGGGACAGGGGGGGAGGGGTGATCCCAATCAGCCCCAGCATTTT.

The V and J genes are TRBV6-5 and TRBJ1-6; D is possibly TRBD1 (5 bases). From germline, CDR1 is MNHEY and CDR2 SVGAGI. The ends were cut back, 4 bases at V and 10 bases at J, with 17 bases in the middle. This CDR3 is built from 15 residues. The CDR3 spells CASSFVSGGGSPLHF. The CDR3 region has the DNA TGTGCCAGCAGTTTTGTCTCAGGCGGGGGGTCACCCCTCCACTTT.

V is TRBV4-1 and J is TRBJ1-4; tentative D call: TRBD1 (5 bases). Germline CDR1 reads MGHRA; CDR2 reads YSYEKL. This CDR3 is 14 amino acids long. V was cut by 0 bases and J by 10 bases, with 12 bases left in between. The CDR3 coding sequence is TGCGCCAGCAGCCAAGATCACGGGGGTGGAAAACTGTTTTTT. It is translated as CASSQDHGGGKLFF.

The gene calls are TRBV28 and TRBJ2-7, with D uncertain. This CDR3 comprises 12 residues. CDR1 MDHEN and CDR2 SYDVKM come from the germline V gene. V was pared by 3 bases and J by 5 bases, with 8 bases between. Here the CDR3 reads CASSLVRDEQYF. The CDR3 DNA reads TGTGCCAGCAGTTTGGTTCGGGACGAGCAGTACTTC.

The chain uses TRBV5-5 and TRBJ1-1; weak D call: TRBD1 (5 bases). The germline gives CDR1 SGHKS, CDR2 YYEKEE (reference sequence). There are 15 residues in the CDR3. V lost 3 bases, J lost 0 bases, and 12 bases lay in between. CDR3 DNA: TGTGCCAGCAGCTGGAAGTCGGACATGAACACTGAAGCTTTCTTT. This encodes CASSWKSDMNTEAFF.

The chain uses TRBV7-9 and TRBJ1-2; no clear D gene. CDR1 and CDR2 (germline): SEHNR, FQNEAQ (reference sequence). The CDR3 spans 15 residues. Trimming shortened V by 3 bases and J by 0 bases, and 11 bases separated the two germline ends. The CDR3 bases are TGTGCCAGCAGCTTCCCGGGTGACTCTAACTATGGCTACACCTTC. It is translated as CASSFPGDSNYGYTF.

The chain recombines TRBV18 with TRBJ1-1; D perhaps matches TRBD1 (6 bases). CDR1 is KGHSH, CDR2 LQKENI, per germline. Trimming removed 3 bases from V and 1 base from J, with 9 bases in between. The CDR3 spans 14 residues. The CDR3 bases are TGTGCCAGCTCACCCATACAGGGGAACACTGAAGCTTTCTTT. Translation: CASSPIQGNTEAFF.